This entry lists 2 T cell receptor beta chains sequenced from one sample in a study of PD-L1 blockade in urothelial cancer. TCRdb keeps only in-frame clones here, not all; method: immunoSEQ multiplex PCR. The repertoire consists of fewer than 55,000 clones, with roughly four fifths occurring once and the leading ten covering about 3.2%. The source was PBMCs, collected around atezolizumab (anti-PD-L1) treatment. These TCRs come from a man between 65 and 80 years old with urothelial cancer.

The CDR3 region is CASRPSGGIGELFF. Here the CDR3 DNA reads TGTGCCAGCAGGCCTAGCGGGGGGATAGGGGAGCTGTTTTTT. The chain employs TRBV6-6 and TRBJ2-2, with 11 positions matching TRBD2. CDR1 is MNHNY, CDR2 SVGAGI, per germline (reference sequence). With V trimmed by 6 bases and J by 8 bases, 5 bases remained unmatched. The CDR3 loop spans 14 amino acids.

The chain recombines TRBV21-1 with TRBJ1-1; TRBD1 is taken as the D call from the table, unchecked against the DNA. TRBV21-1 is recorded as a pseudogene. This CDR3 has 17 amino acids. The chain's CDR3 is CASSKEAGGQGVTEAFF. CDR3 coding DNA: TGTGCCAGCAGCAAAGAGGCTGGGGGACAGGGGGTTACTGAAGCTTTCTTT.